This T cell receptor (beta chain) was obtained from a study of blood T cells in healthy people across ages. The J segment lost 4 bases and the V segment lost 5 bases, leaving 10 bases of the junction unmatched. Germline loops: CDR1 SEHNR, CDR2 FQNEAQ (reference sequence). This CDR3 is 15 amino acids long. There are a few counts of this clonotype. Together with a sample-barcoded 5' primer, a J-beta primer mix was included in a second PCR lasting roughly 6 to 12 cycles. Unique molecular identifiers of 12 random nucleotides labeled each cDNA. In TCRdb, the 5' RACE reads were re-called with MiXCR into one record per CDR3 protein. The sample carries about 1 million distinct CDR3 sequences, roughly 45% recorded once.

Input material: blood. The chain joins TRBV7-9 to TRBJ2-5, with 7 bases lining up with TRBD1. The source of this sequence is an older woman in good health. The CDR3 DNA reads TGTGCCAGCAGCATACCAACAGGGGCGCGAGAGACCCAGTACTTC. Its translation is CASSIPTGARETQYF. The whole variable domain, remainder taken from reference TRBV7-9 and TRBJ2-5, is DTGVSQNPRHKITKRGQNVTFRCDPISEHNRLYWYRQTLGQGPEFLTYFQNEAQLEKSRLLSDRFSAERPKGSFSTLEIQRTEQGDSAMYLCASSIPTGARETQYFGPGTRLLVL.